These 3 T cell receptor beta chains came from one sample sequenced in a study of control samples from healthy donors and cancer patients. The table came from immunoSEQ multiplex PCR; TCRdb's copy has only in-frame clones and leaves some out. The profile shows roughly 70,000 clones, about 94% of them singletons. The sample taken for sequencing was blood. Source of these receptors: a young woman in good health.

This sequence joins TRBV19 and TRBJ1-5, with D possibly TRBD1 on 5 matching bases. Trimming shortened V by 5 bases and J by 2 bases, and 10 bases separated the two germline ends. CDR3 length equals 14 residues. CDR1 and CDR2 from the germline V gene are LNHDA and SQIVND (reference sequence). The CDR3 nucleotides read TGTGCCAGTAGTCCCCGGGACGGCAATCAGCCCCAGCATTTT. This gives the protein CASSPRDGNQPQHF. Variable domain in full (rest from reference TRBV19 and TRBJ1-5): DGGITQSPKYLFRKEGQNVTLSCEQNLNHDAMYWYRQDPGQGLRLIYYSQIVNDFQKGDIAEGYSVSREKKESFPLTVTSAQKNPTAFYLCASSPRDGNQPQHFGDGTRLSIL.

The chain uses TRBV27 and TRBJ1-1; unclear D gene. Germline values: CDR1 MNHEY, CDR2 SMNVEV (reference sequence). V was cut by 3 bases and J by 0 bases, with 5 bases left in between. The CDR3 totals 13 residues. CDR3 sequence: CASSFRVNTEAFF. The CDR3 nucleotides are TGTGCCAGCAGTTTTCGGGTGAACACTGAAGCTTTCTTT.

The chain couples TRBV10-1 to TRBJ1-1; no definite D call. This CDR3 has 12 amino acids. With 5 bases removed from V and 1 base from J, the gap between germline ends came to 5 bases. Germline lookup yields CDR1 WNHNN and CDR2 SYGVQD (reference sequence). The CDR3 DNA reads TGCGCCAGCAGTTCGGGGAACACTGAAGCTTTCTTT. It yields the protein CASSSGNTEAFF.